The 25 T cell receptor beta chains in this list originate from one sample, sequenced in a study of spatial heterogeneity in lung cancer. Time point denoted: sample taken at primary tumor resection. Unsorted samples of tumor, nontumor lung or frozen PBMC had their whole RNA sequenced. One entry per CDR3 protein results from TCRdb running MiXCR on the 5' RACE reads. The sample has over 50,000 distinct CDR3 sequences; 7.5% to 9% are singletons. The specimen comprised PBMCs, sampled at surgery. All receptors derive from a female donor with early-stage non-small cell lung cancer.

The chain carries TRBV7-2 and TRBJ1-6; a weak D match, TRBD1 (5 bases). From germline, CDR1 is SGHTA and CDR2 FQGNSA. The V end was cut by 2 bases, the J end by 9 bases, with 20 bases between. The CDR3 is 17 amino acids. The CDR3 coding sequence is TGTGCCAGCAGCTTACAGCCTCTGGGGACGCGTGGTTCACCCCTCCACTTT. This encodes CASSLQPLGTRGSPLHF.

J is TRBJ1-5 and V is TRBV5-6, with D unresolved. CDR1 and CDR2 from the germline V gene are SGHDT and YYEEEE. The CDR3 is made up of 14 amino acids. Trimming removed 2 bases at V and 5 bases at J, with 11 bases between. CDR3 DNA sequence: TGTGCCAGCAGCTTAGCCCTACGGGATCAGCCCCAGCATTTT. This codes for CASSLALRDQPQHF.

The J gene is TRBJ2-5, the V gene TRBV28; 7 bases match TRBD1. Trimming cost V 6 bases and J 5 bases; bases outside gene matches: 9. This CDR3 is built from 14 residues. Germline V gene sequence: CDR1 MDHEN, CDR2 SYDVKM. The CDR3 loop reads CASSPDRVGETQYF. The DNA for the CDR3 is TGTGCCAGCAGCCCCGACAGGGTAGGGGAGACCCAGTACTTC.

The chain combines TRBV20-1 with TRBJ1-1; TRBD1 is a possible D gene (5 bases). CDR3 length: 11 residues. The germline V gene encodes CDR1 DFQATT and CDR2 SNEGSKA (reference sequence). CDR3 coding DNA: TGCAGGGGGGTTATGAACACTGAAGCTTTCTTT. Amino acid sequence: CRGVMNTEAFF.

The rearrangement uses TRBV20-1 and TRBJ1-5; perhaps TRBD1 as D (5 bases). V gave up 7 bases and J gave up 1 base, with 23 bases separating them. The germline V gene encodes CDR1 DFQATT and CDR2 SNEGSKA (reference sequence). The CDR3 is 17 amino acids. As DNA, the CDR3 is TGCAGTGTTGCCGCTGGGGGGGTAACTAGGAGCAATCAGCCCCAGCATTTT. Protein: CSVAAGGVTRSNQPQHF.

The J gene is TRBJ1-1, the V gene TRBV20-1; D call uncertain. CDR3 length: 12 residues. Germline loops: CDR1 DFQATT, CDR2 SNEGSKA (reference sequence). V was trimmed by 3 bases and J by 0 bases, leaving 5 bases between them. The CDR3 DNA follows: TGCAGTGCTAGGGGTATGAACACTGAAGCTTTCTTT. Translated: CSARGMNTEAFF.

This clonotype showed up just a few times. This chain joins TRBV9 and TRBJ1-1; no firm D call. Trimming left V 0 bases short and J 1 base short, with 7 bases between. CDR1 is SGDLS, CDR2 YYNGEE, per germline. The CDR3 length is 14 residues. Here the CDR3 reads CASSVVQSNTEAFF. DNA of the CDR3: TGTGCCAGCAGCGTAGTACAGTCGAACACTGAAGCTTTCTTT.

At least ten counts were recorded for this clonotype. The CDR3 DNA reads TGTGCCAGCAGCCTAGGAGGCAGGTACACAGATACGCAGTATTTT. Protein product: CASSLGGRYTDTQYF. This chain joins TRBV7-2 and TRBJ2-3, with D possibly matching TRBD2 (5 bases). The CDR3 totals 15 residues. The germline gives CDR1 SGHTA, CDR2 FQGNSA. With 5 bases removed from V and 2 bases from J, the gap between germline ends came to 14 bases.

As regards this clonotype: This could be a read error, since a much larger clone is one nucleotide away. The chain has TRBV7-9 and TRBJ2-4; D remains ambiguous. Germline V gene data show CDR1 as SEHNR and CDR2 as FQNEAQ (reference sequence). Deletions cut 1 base from V and 5 bases from J, with 15 bases between. CDR3 length: 16 amino acids. In DNA form, the CDR3 reads TGTGCCAGCAGCTTAGAGCGACTCTCGGGCCAAAACATTCAGTACTTC. The encoded protein is CASSLERLSGQNIQYF.

This clonotype has ten or more counts. The chain has TRBV29-1 and TRBJ1-3, with D hard to call. This CDR3 has 11 residues. CDR1 is SQVTM and CDR2 is ANQGSEA in the germline V gene. Trimming removed 2 bases from V and 14 bases from J, with 13 bases in between. This chain's CDR3 is CSVEQATVLYF. CDR3 coding DNA: TGCAGCGTTGAACAGGCCACGGTCTTATATTTT.

This clonotype was observed many times. The J gene is TRBJ2-5, the V gene TRBV5-5; no firm D call. The CDR3 runs 14 residues. V was shortened by 2 bases and J by 2 bases, with 10 bases between the two germline ends. Looked up from germline, CDR1 is SGHKS and CDR2 is YYEKEE (reference sequence). The chain's CDR3 is CASSLGARQETQYF. CDR3 in DNA: TGTGCCAGCAGCTTAGGCGCCAGACAAGAGACCCAGTACTTC.

Only a few counts were recorded for this clonotype. The V gene is TRBV2, the J gene TRBJ2-6; D is unresolved. Deletions cut 4 bases from V and 4 bases from J, with 5 bases between. Germline lookup yields CDR1 SNHLY and CDR2 FYNNEI. The CDR3 runs to 13 residues. CDR3 in amino acids: CASSGLGANVLTF. CDR3 sequence (DNA): TGTGCCAGCAGTGGTCTGGGGGCCAACGTCCTGACTTTC.

This clonotype came up many times. This chain links TRBV28 with TRBJ2-7; 8 bases fit TRBD2. The CDR3 consists of 13 residues. Germline CDR1 and CDR2: MDHEN and SYDVKM. J lost 5 bases, V lost 7 bases, and 7 bases had no gene match. This CDR3 is CASTRGGKDEQYF. The CDR3 region has the DNA TGTGCCAGCACCCGGGGGGGGAAGGACGAGCAGTACTTC.

Ten or more counts support this clonotype. CDR3 amino acids: CSVLAGAGTDTQYF. CDR3 in DNA: TGCAGCGTTTTAGCGGGAGCCGGCACAGATACGCAGTATTTT. J is TRBJ2-3 and V is TRBV29-1; 9 bases are shared with TRBD2. The length of the CDR3 is 14 residues. With 5 bases clipped from V and 1 base from J, the junction kept 4 bases outside the gene matches. Germline lookup yields CDR1 SQVTM and CDR2 ANQGSEA.

This clonotype has a count of ten or more. The genes are TRBV4-1 and TRBJ1-1; D might be TRBD1 (5 bases). V shed 0 bases and J shed 4 bases, with 15 bases lying between them. Germline CDR1 and CDR2: MGHRA and YSYEKL. This CDR3 spans 16 amino acids. The CDR3 region is CASSQEVGRVSTEAFF. The CDR3 nucleotides read TGCGCCAGCAGCCAAGAAGTCGGCAGGGTCTCCACTGAAGCTTTCTTT.

This clonotype was picked up many times. The chain couples TRBV5-1 to TRBJ2-6; D not resolved. Trimming left V 3 bases short and J 0 bases short, with 7 bases between. CDR1 and CDR2 (germline): SGHRS, YFSETQ. The CDR3 covers 15 residues. In DNA form, the CDR3 reads TGCGCCAGCAGCTCAGAAAGCTCTGGGGCCAACGTCCTGACTTTC. Its translation: CASSSESSGANVLTF.

The V gene is TRBV7-7, the J gene TRBJ2-1; unclear D gene. From germline, CDR1 is SSHAT and CDR2 FNYEAQ (reference sequence). The CDR3 totals 13 residues. The V end was cut by 4 bases, the J end by 4 bases, with 8 bases between. The CDR3, as DNA: TGTGCCAGCAGCTCCCAGGATTACAATGAGCAGTTCTTC. The encoded protein is CASSSQDYNEQFF.

This clonotype was seen at least ten times. The CDR3, as DNA: TGCGCCAGCAGCTTGGGGACAGGCTCGGAAGCTTTCTTT. Translating it yields CASSLGTGSEAFF. The V call is TRBV5-1, the J call TRBJ1-1; 7 bases map to TRBD1. The CDR3 extends over 13 amino acids. The germline V gene encodes CDR1 SGHRS and CDR2 YFSETQ. V dropped 0 bases and J dropped 8; count of bases not matched to a gene: 4.

This clonotype was seen many times. The V call is TRBV3-1, the J call TRBJ1-6; D is uncertain. Germline V lookup: CDR1 LGHDT, CDR2 YNNKEL (reference sequence). Trimming removed 5 bases from V and 13 bases from J, with 9 bases in between. This CDR3 spans 11 amino acids. CDR3 coding DNA: TGTGCCAGCAGCGGTGGAGGGCCCCTCCACTTT. It yields the protein CASSGGGPLHF.

In this sample, this clonotype turned up once. The chain employs TRBV18 and TRBJ2-3; 7 nucleotides agree with TRBD2. CDR3 length equals 16 residues. With 2 bases clipped from V and 0 bases from J, the junction kept 5 bases outside the gene matches. Germline assignment: CDR1 KGHSH and CDR2 LQKENI. The CDR3 DNA reads as TGTGCCAGCTCACCAGCAGCGGGAAGGAGCACAGATACGCAGTATTTT. Protein sequence: CASSPAAGRSTDTQYF.

This clonotype is medium-sized within its sample. This chain uses TRBV7-2 with TRBJ2-3, with D possibly being TRBD1 or TRBD2 (6 bases each). This CDR3 is 16 amino acids long. CDR1 is SGHTA, CDR2 FQGNSA, per germline. V gave up 1 base and J gave up 4 bases, with 15 bases separating them. In DNA, the CDR3 is TGTGCCAGCAGCTTAGAGGGCCCCCGGGGGCCAGATACGCAGTATTTT. It codes for CASSLEGPRGPDTQYF.

Here the CDR3 reads CSAKGQDEKLFF. The CDR3 DNA follows: TGCAGTGCCAAAGGGCAGGATGAAAAACTGTTTTTT. The V call is TRBV20-1, the J call TRBJ1-4; D gene ambiguous. The CDR3 length is 12 residues. The V gene lost 6 bases and the J gene lost 6 bases, with 11 bases spanning the gap. Germline V gene lookup returns CDR1 DFQATT and CDR2 SNEGSKA (reference sequence).

The sample holds many counts of this clonotype. The V and J genes are TRBV5-5 and TRBJ1-1; D is unresolved. This CDR3 comprises 13 residues. V lost 0 bases and J 7 bases, leaving 10 bases between the germline ends. Germline assignment: CDR1 SGHKS and CDR2 YYEKEE (reference sequence). This chain's CDR3 is CASSLDGPVEAFF. In DNA, the CDR3 is TGTGCCAGCAGCTTGGACGGACCCGTTGAAGCTTTCTTT.

The V gene is TRBV10-1, the J gene TRBJ1-1; D is undetermined. The CDR3 runs to 13 residues. Trimming removed 3 bases at V and 4 bases at J, with 9 bases between. CDR1 is WNHNN, CDR2 SYGVQD, per germline (reference sequence). CDR3 residues: CASSEGLGTEAFF. The CDR3 region has the DNA TGCGCCAGCAGTGAAGGCCTCGGCACTGAAGCTTTCTTT.

This clonotype was seen many times. The chain recombines TRBV6-5 with TRBJ2-2; 7 nucleotides match TRBD2. Germline loops: CDR1 MNHEY, CDR2 SVGAGI. V shed 2 bases and J 2 bases; nucleotides not matched to a gene: 2. The CDR3 runs to 15 residues. This CDR3 is CASSYRGSNTGELFF. The CDR3 bases are TGTGCCAGCAGTTACCGCGGGAGCAACACCGGGGAGCTGTTTTTT.